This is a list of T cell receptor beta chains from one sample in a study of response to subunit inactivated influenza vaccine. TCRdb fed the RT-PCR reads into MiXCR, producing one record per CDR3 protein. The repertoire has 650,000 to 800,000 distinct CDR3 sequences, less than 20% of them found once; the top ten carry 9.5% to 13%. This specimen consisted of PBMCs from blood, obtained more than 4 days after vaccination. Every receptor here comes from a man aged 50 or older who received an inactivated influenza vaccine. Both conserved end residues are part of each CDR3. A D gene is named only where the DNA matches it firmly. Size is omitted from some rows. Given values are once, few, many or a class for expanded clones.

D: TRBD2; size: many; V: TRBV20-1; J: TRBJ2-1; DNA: TGCAGTGCTGCCATAGCGGGCCTCTCCTACAATGAGCAGTTCTTC; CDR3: CSAAIAGLSYNEQFF
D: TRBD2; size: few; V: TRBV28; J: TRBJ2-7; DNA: TGTGCCAGCAGTTCAACCCACGAACTAGCGACCTACGAGCAGTACTTC; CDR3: CASSSTHELATYEQYF
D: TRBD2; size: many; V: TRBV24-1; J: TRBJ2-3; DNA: TGTGCCACCAGTGTGACTAGCGGAACAGATACGCAGTATTTT; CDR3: CATSVTSGTDTQYF
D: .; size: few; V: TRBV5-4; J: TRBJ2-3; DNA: TGTGCCAGCAGCTTGACCTTCGGGACACGAACCTCTAGCACAGATACGCAGTATTTT; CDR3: CASSLTFGTRTSSTDTQYF
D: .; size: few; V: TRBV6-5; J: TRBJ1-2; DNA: TGTGCCAGCAGTTACTCGACCGTATCTCCTGAGGTCTTC; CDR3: CASSYSTVSPEVF
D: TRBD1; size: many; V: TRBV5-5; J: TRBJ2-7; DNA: TGTGCCAGCAGCCCACCGGACAGGTTCTACGAGCAGTACTTC; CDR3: CASSPPDRFYEQYF
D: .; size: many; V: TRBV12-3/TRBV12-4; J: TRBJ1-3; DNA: TGTGCCAGCAGTTCTCTGGCGCCCGGAAACACCATATATTTT; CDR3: CASSSLAPGNTIYF
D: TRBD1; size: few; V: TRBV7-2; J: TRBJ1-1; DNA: TGTGCCAGCAGCTTTGCGACCGGACAGGGAACTGAAGCTTTCTTT; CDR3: CASSFATGQGTEAFF
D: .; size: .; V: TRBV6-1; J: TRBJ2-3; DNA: TGTGGGACCTCGGGGCGATCACTAACCACAGCTACGCAGTATTTT; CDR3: CGTSGRSLTTATQYF
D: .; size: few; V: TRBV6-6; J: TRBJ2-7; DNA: TGTGCGTGGTTCCGGGAGCCCTCCTACGAGCAGTACTTC; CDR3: CAWFREPSYEQYF
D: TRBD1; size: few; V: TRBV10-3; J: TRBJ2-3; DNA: TGTGCCATCAGCCTCGCCCAGGGGGTCCTTAGCACAGATACGCAGTATTTT; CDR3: CAISLAQGVLSTDTQYF